Only one count was recorded for the clone carrying this T cell receptor beta chain. The antigen is not known. The sample originates from a study of cytomegalovirus exposure and HLA in healthy donors. Study findings and constraints: Some public TCRs appeared in many individuals, while most sequences were rare. The CMV antigen specificity of a few CMV-associated chains was confirmed through in vitro analysis. In a later analysis, first-cohort TCR clusters were found to tend to co-occur in the 100 to 150 validation repertoires.

The method was immunoSEQ multiplex PCR; TCRdb's version includes in-frame clones alone and lacks a portion of them. This table has some 59,000 clones, roughly 87% appearing once. Germline V gene sequence: CDR1 SGHTA, CDR2 FQGTGA. CDR3 size: 13 residues. Trimming took off 3 bases at V and 2 bases at J, with 7 bases between the two ends. Sequenced: PBMCs. The TCR was taken from a woman under 30 in good health and CMV-seronegative. J is TRBJ2-5 and V is TRBV7-3; D is undetermined. CDR3 loop: CASSFNIQETQYF. DNA for the CDR3: TGTGCCAGCAGCTTTAACATACAAGAGACCCAGTACTTC. The entire variable domain, with the rest obtained from reference TRBV7-3 and TRBJ2-5, is as follows: GAGVSQTPSNKVTEKGKYVELRCDPISGHTALYWYRQSLGQGPEFLIYFQGTGAADDSGLPNDRFFAVRPEGSVSTLKIQRTERGDSAVYLCASSFNIQETQYFGPGTRLLVL.